The next 22 T cell receptor beta chains were all read from a single sample in a study of blood T cell repertoires in COVID-19. Only in-frame clones appear in the TCRdb table, and some are missing; sequencing was by immunoSEQ multiplex PCR. Among 6,500 to 7,000 clones listed, 86% were seen once. Sequencing used peripheral blood. The origin of the receptors is a human donor with active COVID-19. The donor label of this sample is uncertain.

The genes are TRBV7-2 and TRBJ2-1; 8 bases match TRBD2. This CDR3 region has 14 residues. V gave up 8 bases and J gave up 2 bases; unmatched junction bases: 5. Germline V gene data show CDR1 as SGHTA and CDR2 as FQGNSA. CDR3 in DNA: TGTGCCAGCTCTACTAGCGGAACCTACAATGAGCAGTTCTTC. The encoded protein is CASSTSGTYNEQFF.

The sample holds a few counts of this clone. The chain couples TRBV19 to TRBJ1-1; no clear D. Trimming took off 7 bases at V and 1 base at J, with 10 bases between the two ends. CDR3 size: 13 residues. The germline gives CDR1 LNHDA, CDR2 SQIVND (reference sequence). CDR3 bases: TGTGCCAGTACCGGGAAAAAGAACACTGAAGCTTTCTTT. This encodes CASTGKKNTEAFF.

The gene calls are TRBV6-6 and TRBJ2-7; tentative D call: TRBD2 (6 bases). Trimming removed 7 bases from V and 0 bases from J, with 13 bases in between. Germline V lookup: CDR1 MNHNY, CDR2 SVGAGI (reference sequence). The CDR3 is 14 amino acids. CDR3 in DNA: TGTGCCAGCATCAGGGACTTAATCTCCTACGAGCAGTACTTC. Encoded protein: CASIRDLISYEQYF.

The genes are TRBV28 and TRBJ2-1, with TRBD1 identical over 8 bases. This CDR3 comprises 13 residues. Germline V CDR1 and CDR2: MDHEN, SYDVKM. In nucleotides, the CDR3 is TGTTCACTTGGACAGGGTGCCTACAATGAGCAGTTCTTC. This codes for CSLGQGAYNEQFF.

The gene calls are TRBV19 and TRBJ2-1; weak D call: TRBD1 (6 bases). Trimming stripped 3 bases from V and 3 bases from J, with 15 bases between. The germline CDR1 and CDR2 sequences are LNHDA and SQIVND (reference sequence). This CDR3 spans 16 amino acids. The CDR3 here is CASSIGTSGYYNEQFF. In DNA form, the CDR3 reads TGTGCCAGTAGTATCGGGACAAGTGGTTACTACAATGAGCAGTTCTTC.

The rearrangement links TRBV11-2 to TRBJ1-1; TRBD1 is a possible D gene (5 bases). Germline loops: CDR1 SGHAT, CDR2 FQNNGV. The CDR3 spans 15 residues. V lost 1 base and J lost 2, with 11 bases in between. The CDR3 region is CASSLVQGPNTEAFF. The CDR3 nucleotides are TGTGCCAGCAGCTTAGTTCAGGGCCCTAACACTGAAGCTTTCTTT.

The rearrangement joins TRBV6-6 to TRBJ2-1, with a weak D call TRBD2 (5 bases). The germline CDR1 and CDR2 sequences are MNHNY and SVGAGI (reference sequence). The CDR3 spans 13 residues. The V gene lost 4 bases and the J gene lost 9 bases, with 13 bases spanning the gap. CDR3 in DNA: TGTGCCAGCAGTTCTGTCCCTAGCAGTGAGCAGTTCTTC. Its protein product is CASSSVPSSEQFF.

The chain is built from TRBV30 and TRBJ2-1; the match to TRBD2 covers 11 bases. The CDR3 is made up of 16 amino acids. The J segment lost 4 bases and the V segment lost 2 bases, leaving 7 bases of the junction unmatched. The germline V gene has CDR1 GTSNPN and CDR2 SVGIG (reference sequence). The CDR3 sequence is CAWSPPTSGIYNEQFF. CDR3 sequence (DNA): TGTGCCTGGAGTCCGCCGACTAGCGGGATTTACAATGAGCAGTTCTTC.

J is TRBJ2-7 and V is TRBV5-1; 7 positions match TRBD1. Germline-derived CDR1 and CDR2 are SGHRS and YFSETQ. The CDR3 contains 14 residues. The ends lost 4 bases at V and 2 bases at J; junction bases unmatched: 6. CDR3 nucleotides: TGCGCCAGCAGCCAGACAGGGACCGCCTACGAGCAGTACTTC. Amino acids: CASSQTGTAYEQYF.

V is TRBV7-8 and J is TRBJ2-7; D might be TRBD1 (5 bases). Trimming took 0 bases from V and 5 from J, leaving 11 bases between them. The CDR3 length is 14 residues. Looked up from germline, CDR1 is SGHVS and CDR2 is FQNEAQ. The CDR3 region is CASSLAGPLNEQYF. CDR3 bases: TGTGCCAGCAGCTTAGCGGGGCCCCTGAACGAGCAGTACTTC.

V and J are TRBV24-1 and TRBJ2-3; tentative D call: TRBD2 (5 bases). The CDR3 length is 14 residues. Germline CDR1 KGHDR, CDR2 SFDVKD. V was shortened by 4 bases and J by 6 bases, with 13 bases between the two germline ends. DNA for the CDR3: TGTGCCACCAGTGAGCTCGGAGGTGGGGATACGCAGTATTTT. This codes for CATSELGGGDTQYF.

The rearrangement joins TRBV29-1 to TRBJ2-2, with D uncertain. The germline CDR1 and CDR2 sequences are SQVTM and ANQGSEA. V lost 4 bases to trimming and J lost 5 bases, with 8 bases between them. The CDR3 spans 12 residues. CDR3 DNA sequence: TGCAGCGTTGCCCGCAGGACCGGGGAGCTGTTTTTT. Its translation: CSVARRTGELFF.

The rearrangement joins TRBV7-9 to TRBJ1-2; D is perhaps TRBD1 (5 bases). V was pared by 6 bases and J by 4 bases, with 12 bases between. The CDR3 extends over 13 amino acids. CDR1 is SEHNR, CDR2 FQNEAQ, per germline (reference sequence). As DNA, the CDR3 is TGTGCCAGCAGGGAGGGGCAGGGCTATGGCTACACCTTC. Its protein is CASREGQGYGYTF.

Only one count was recorded for this clone. The rearrangement links TRBV5-4 to TRBJ1-2, with 7 bases identical to TRBD1. The trim removed 4 bases at V and 3 bases at J, leaving 3 bases unmatched. In germline, CDR1 is SGHNT, CDR2 YYREEE (reference sequence). The CDR3 spans 13 residues. The CDR3 spells CASSPDRDYGYTF. The CDR3 nucleotides are TGTGCCAGCAGCCCTGACAGGGACTATGGCTACACCTTC.

J is TRBJ2-7 and V is TRBV7-9; TRBD1 matches 10 bases. Trimming at V came to 4 bases and at J to 6 bases, leaving 6 bases not matched to a gene. The CDR3 spans 14 residues. CDR1 is SEHNR and CDR2 is FQNEAQ in the germline V gene (reference sequence). The CDR3 reads CASSSDRGLAEQYF. The CDR3 DNA follows: TGTGCCAGCAGCTCAGACAGGGGGCTTGCCGAGCAGTACTTC.

The rearrangement links TRBV19 to TRBJ1-4; no definite D call. V lost 4 bases, J lost 8 bases, and 14 bases lay in between. Germline V lookup: CDR1 LNHDA, CDR2 SQIVND (reference sequence). This CDR3 has 14 residues. Written as DNA, the CDR3 is TGTGCCAGTAGTAATTCCGGGTTTCAGGAAAAACTGTTTTTT. It encodes CASSNSGFQEKLFF.

This clone has only one observation. The chain recombines TRBV5-4 with TRBJ2-1; TRBD1 is a possible D gene (6 bases). The CDR3 consists of 16 residues. CDR1 is SGHNT and CDR2 is YYREEE in the germline V gene (reference sequence). Trimming stripped 3 bases from V and 5 bases from J, with 18 bases between. The CDR3 DNA follows: TGTGCCAGCAGCTACGTTCGGCAGGGGATCAACAATGAGCAGTTCTTC. Translation: CASSYVRQGINNEQFF.

The J gene is TRBJ1-2, the V gene TRBV28; possibly TRBD1 for D (6 bases). This CDR3 has 13 residues. Trimming left V 7 bases short and J 3 bases short, with 12 bases between. Germline assignment: CDR1 MDHEN and CDR2 SYDVKM. The CDR3 loop reads CASNIRGDYGYTF. For the CDR3, the DNA is TGTGCCAGCAATATCAGGGGAGACTATGGCTACACCTTC.

This chain links TRBV9 with TRBJ1-2; TRBD1 aligns across 7 bases. The CDR3 has 14 amino acids. V shed 1 base, J shed 4 bases, and the junction held 4 bases outside the gene matches. Germline CDR1 is SGDLS and CDR2 is YYNGEE. Here the CDR3 DNA reads TGTGCCAGCAGCGTATCGACAGGGCCCTATGGCTACACCTTC. Its translation is CASSVSTGPYGYTF.

This clone was seen once. The V and J genes are TRBV19 and TRBJ1-2; TRBD1 is a possible D gene (5 bases). Germline values: CDR1 LNHDA, CDR2 SQIVND (reference sequence). The CDR3 totals 15 residues. The V gene lost 3 bases and the J gene lost 6 bases, with 17 bases spanning the gap. The CDR3 reads CASSIWQGGGDGYTF. The CDR3 bases are TGTGCCAGTAGTATTTGGCAGGGAGGAGGCGATGGCTACACCTTC. Filled out from reference TRBV19 and TRBJ1-2, the complete variable domain reads DGGITQSPKYLFRKEGQNVTLSCEQNLNHDAMYWYRQDPGQGLRLIYYSQIVNDFQKGDIAEGYSVSREKKESFPLTVTSAQKNPTAFYLCASSIWQGGGDGYTFGSGTRLTVV.

J is TRBJ2-7 and V is TRBV12-3 or TRBV12-4, with D possibly matching TRBD2 (5 bases). The V end was cut by 7 bases, the J end by 3 bases, with 7 bases between. The CDR3 sequence is 11 residues long. The CDR3 is CASTGNYEQYF. Here the CDR3 DNA reads TGTGCCAGCACCGGGAACTACGAGCAGTACTTC.

This clone was seen only once. This sequence joins TRBV7-8 and TRBJ1-4; D ambiguous. V was trimmed by 7 bases and J by 5 bases, leaving 14 bases between them. In germline, CDR1 is SGHVS, CDR2 FQNEAQ. CDR3 length: 14 residues. CDR3 coding DNA: TGTGCCAGCAAGTCCCCAGAATTGAATGAAAAACTGTTTTTT. This codes for CASKSPELNEKLFF. The full variable domain, with the rest looked up from reference TRBV7-8 and TRBJ1-4, is GAGVSQSPRYKVAKRGQDVALRCDPISGHVSLFWYQQALGQGPEFLTYFQNEAQLDKSGLPSDRFFAERPEGSVSTLKIQRTQQEDSAVYLCASKSPELNEKLFFGSGTQLSVL.